Sequencing of this T cell receptor (beta chain) was carried out in a study of cytomegalovirus exposure and HLA in healthy donors. The PCR had 60 Vbeta and 13 Jbeta primers. The repertoire was sequenced with immunoSEQ multiplex PCR; TCRdb's copy has only in-frame clones and lacks some. This repertoire shows about 160,000 clones, roughly 82% found once; its top ten account for more than 1.3%. The CDR3 contains 15 residues. Looked up from germline, CDR1 is MDHEN and CDR2 is SYDVKM. V was pared by 6 bases and J by 4 bases, with 7 bases of the junction left unmatched. The source material was PBMCs. The TCR originated in a girl aged 5-17 years in good health and CMV-seropositive. The chain couples TRBV28 to TRBJ2-1, with TRBD1 matching 9 bases. DNA of the CDR3: TGTGCCAGCAGACGACAGGGGGATTCATACAATGAGCAGTTCTTC. It translates to CASRRQGDSYNEQFF.